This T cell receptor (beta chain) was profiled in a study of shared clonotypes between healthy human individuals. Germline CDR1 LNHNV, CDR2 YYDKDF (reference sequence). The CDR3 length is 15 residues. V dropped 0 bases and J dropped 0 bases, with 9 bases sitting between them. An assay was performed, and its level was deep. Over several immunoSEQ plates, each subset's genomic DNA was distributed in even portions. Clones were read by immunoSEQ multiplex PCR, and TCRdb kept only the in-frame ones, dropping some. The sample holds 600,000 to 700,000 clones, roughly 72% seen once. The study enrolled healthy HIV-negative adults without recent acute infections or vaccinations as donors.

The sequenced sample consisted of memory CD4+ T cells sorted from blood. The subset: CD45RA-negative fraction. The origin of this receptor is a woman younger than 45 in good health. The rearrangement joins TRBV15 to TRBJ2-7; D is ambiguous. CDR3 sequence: CATSRDSASSYEQYF. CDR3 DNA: TGTGCCACCAGCAGAGATTCCGCTAGCTCCTACGAGCAGTACTTC.